A selection of T cell receptor beta chains follows, all from one sample in a study of blood T cells in healthy people across ages. Each CDR3 protein is one row after TCRdb ran MiXCR on the 5' RACE reads. The data contain fewer than 900,000 distinct CDR3 sequences, under 40% of them singletons. The sample was blood. The receptors stem from a man between 18 and 29 years old in good health. CDR3s include the opening cysteine and the closing phenylalanine or tryptophan. A D gene is named only where the DNA matches it firmly. For some rows the clone size is stated as once, few or many, or as a class when expanded; others skip it.

NA,NA,TRBJ2-2,TRBV5-1,CASSLEYGELFF,TGCGCCAGCAGCTTGGAGTACGGGGAGCTGTTTTTT
NA,NA,TRBJ1-2,TRBV20-1,CSARVGLWAVGGYTF,TGCAGTGCTAGAGTGGGATTGTGGGCAGTGGGTGGCTACACCTTC
NA,NA,TRBJ2-2,TRBV12-3/TRBV12-4,CASSLNVGTPNTGELFF,TGTGCCAGCAGTTTAAACGTAGGGACCCCGAACACCGGGGAGCTGTTTTTT
NA,TRBD1,TRBJ2-1,TRBV7-2,CASSTRTGGLDEQFF,TGTGCCAGCAGCACGCGGACAGGGGGCTTGGATGAGCAGTTCTTC
few,NA,TRBJ1-2,TRBV7-9,CASSEGTTTNYGYTF,TGTGCCAGCAGCGAGGGGACAACAACTAACTATGGCTACACCTTC
many,NA,TRBJ1-2,TRBV12-3/TRBV12-4,CASSSRVDYGYTF,TGTGCCAGCAGTTCTCGGGTCGACTATGGCTACACCTTC
few,NA,TRBJ2-6,TRBV5-1,CASSHRPGAHTGANVLTF,TGCGCCAGCAGCCACCGGCCAGGGGCGCATACTGGGGCCAACGTCCTGACTTTC
few,TRBD1,TRBJ1-6,TRBV12-3/TRBV12-4,CASSLQGDHNSPLHF,TGTGCCAGCAGTTTACAGGGGGACCATAATTCACCCCTCCACTTT
few,NA,TRBJ2-1,TRBV6-2/TRBV6-3,CASSYIGSPKNEQFF,TGTGCCAGCAGTTACATCGGGTCACCTAAGAATGAGCAGTTCTTC
NA,TRBD1,TRBJ1-1,TRBV29-1,CSVGQGGTEAFF,TGCAGCGTCGGACAGGGGGGCACTGAAGCTTTCTTT
few,NA,TRBJ1-2,TRBV4-3,CASSQDRGSYGYTF,TGCGCCAGCAGCCAAGATCGCGGAAGCTATGGCTACACCTTC
NA,TRBD1,TRBJ2-1,TRBV6-5,CASRATGFDEQFF,TGTGCCAGCAGGGCGACAGGGTTCGATGAGCAGTTCTTC
many,NA,TRBJ1-2,TRBV7-2,CASSFRPSGYTF,TGTGCCAGCAGCTTCAGGCCGAGTGGCTACACCTTC
NA,TRBD1,TRBJ1-2,TRBV12-3/TRBV12-4,CASRRTGGAWTYGYTF,TGTGCCAGCAGACGGACAGGGGGGGCCTGGACCTATGGCTACACCTTC
NA,NA,TRBJ1-2,TRBV4-3,CASSAAIQSGYTF,TGCGCCAGCAGCGCAGCAATTCAGAGTGGCTACACCTTC
few,NA,TRBJ1-5,TRBV7-8,CASSLGRGVINQPQHF,TGTGCCAGCAGCTTAGGAAGAGGAGTGATCAATCAGCCCCAGCATTTT
once,NA,TRBJ2-5,TRBV14,CASSRGTVNQETQYF,TGTGCCAGCAGCCGAGGAACGGTAAACCAAGAGACCCAGTACTTC
NA,NA,TRBJ2-3,TRBV7-3,CASSPGDTDTQYF,TGTGCCAGCAGCCCCGGCGACACAGATACGCAGTATTTT
NA,NA,TRBJ2-5,TRBV20-1,CSAAQSGDANGQYF,TGCAGTGCTGCCCAATCTGGGGATGCAAATGGGCAGTACTTC
many,NA,TRBJ2-6,TRBV12-3/TRBV12-4,CASSRLTSSGANVLTF,TGTGCCAGCAGTAGGTTGACATCCTCTGGGGCCAACGTCCTGACTTTC
few,NA,TRBJ2-7,TRBV6-2/TRBV6-3,CASSYSGQGGEQYF,TGTGCCAGCAGTTACTCCGGGCAGGGTGGCGAGCAGTACTTC
few,NA,TRBJ2-3,TRBV28,CATTAGSPDTQYF,TGTGCCACCACGGCGGGGTCCCCAGATACGCAGTATTTT
NA,NA,TRBJ2-5,TRBV6-2/TRBV6-3,CASSYPGVAQYF,TGTGCCAGCAGTTATCCGGGCGTCGCGCAGTACTTC
NA,TRBD2,TRBJ2-5,TRBV7-8,CASSLAPSSGVEQYF,TGTGCCAGCAGCTTAGCCCCCAGTAGCGGGGTTGAGCAGTACTTC
NA,NA,TRBJ1-2,TRBV5-1,CASSLGGRPVTF,TGCGCCAGCAGCTTGGGGGGGCGCCCGGTCACCTTC
few,NA,TRBJ2-4,TRBV11-2,CASSGGRAKNIQYF,TGTGCCAGCAGCGGGGGGCGAGCCAAAAACATTCAGTACTTC
NA,TRBD1,TRBJ2-3,TRBV20-1,CSASVQGADTQYF,TGCAGTGCTAGTGTCCAGGGGGCAGATACGCAGTATTTT
few,TRBD2,TRBJ2-7,TRBV12-3/TRBV12-4,CASSWRDYNEQYF,TGTGCCAGCAGCTGGAGGGACTACAATGAGCAGTACTTC
NA,TRBD1,TRBJ2-5,TRBV9,CASSSGQLETQYF,TGTGCCAGCAGCTCGGGACAGTTAGAGACCCAGTACTTC
NA,TRBD1,TRBJ2-3,TRBV30,CAWSRDRGDTQYF,TGTGCCTGGAGTAGGGACAGAGGGGATACGCAGTATTTT
few,TRBD1,TRBJ2-3,TRBV24-1,CATSEPQGESTDTQYF,TGTGCCACCAGTGAGCCCCAGGGGGAGAGCACAGATACGCAGTATTTT
few,NA,TRBJ1-1,TRBV4-2,CASSEDPGTGSEAFF,TGTGCCAGCAGCGAAGACCCCGGGACGGGGTCTGAAGCTTTCTTT
NA,NA,TRBJ1-2,TRBV10-3,CAIGTNYGYTF,TGTGCCATCGGGACCAACTATGGCTACACCTTC
NA,NA,TRBJ2-1,TRBV30,CARRASSYNEQFF,TGTGCCCGCCGGGCTAGCTCCTACAATGAGCAGTTCTTC
many,NA,TRBJ2-3,TRBV7-2,CASRFSVTRTADTQYF,TGTGCCAGCCGCTTCTCGGTGACTCGAACGGCTGATACGCAGTATTTT
NA,TRBD1,TRBJ1-4,TRBV5-4,CASSRDRDRGSTNEKLFF,TGTGCCAGCAGTCGGGACCGGGACAGGGGAAGCACTAATGAAAAACTGTTTTTT
NA,NA,TRBJ1-1,TRBV5-6,CASTNRVEAFF,TGTGCCAGCACCAACAGGGTTGAAGCTTTCTTT
NA,NA,TRBJ1-1,TRBV11-2,CASSYRLGEAFF,TGTGCCAGCAGCTACCGCCTCGGTGAAGCTTTCTTT
many,NA,TRBJ2-1,TRBV20-1,CSARQGSKWNEQFF,TGCAGTGCTAGACAGGGATCGAAGTGGAATGAGCAGTTCTTC
NA,NA,TRBJ2-5,TRBV7-2,CASSFPVSSTGQRETQYF,TGTGCCAGCAGCTTCCCTGTGTCGTCTACAGGACAGCGGGAGACCCAGTACTTC
few,NA,TRBJ1-2,TRBV6-2/TRBV6-3,CASTLGQGDYGYTF,TGTGCCAGCACCTTGGGGCAGGGAGACTATGGCTACACCTTC
NA,NA,TRBJ1-2,TRBV20-1,CSARPTGFNYGYTF,TGCAGTGCTAGACCAACAGGGTTTAACTATGGCTACACCTTC
many,NA,TRBJ2-3,TRBV14,CASSQDRVVNPQYF,TGTGCCAGCAGCCAAGATCGTGTGGTGAACCCGCAGTATTTT
NA,NA,TRBJ2-3,TRBV24-1,CATSGGIPDTQYF,TGTGCCACCAGTGGAGGGATCCCAGATACGCAGTATTTT
few,NA,TRBJ2-1,TRBV2,CASSISGDATYNEQFF,TGTGCCAGCAGTATCTCGGGGGACGCTACCTACAATGAGCAGTTCTTC
NA,NA,TRBJ2-2,TRBV20-1,CSARGRATGELFF,TGCAGTGCTAGGGGCAGGGCCACCGGGGAGCTGTTTTTT
many,NA,TRBJ2-5,TRBV20-1,CSAVGTETQYF,TGCAGTGCTGTCGGGACGGAGACCCAGTACTTC
few,NA,TRBJ2-7,TRBV5-1,CASSSLDSTYEQYF,TGCGCCAGCAGCTCCTTGGACAGCACCTACGAGCAGTACTTC
few,TRBD2,TRBJ2-3,TRBV7-9,CASSWTSGDDTQYF,TGTGCCAGCAGTTGGACTAGCGGGGATGATACGCAGTATTTT
NA,NA,TRBJ2-5,TRBV13,CASSPGGSGFLETQYF,TGTGCCAGCAGCCCCGGAGGGTCGGGGTTCTTGGAGACCCAGTACTTC
few,TRBD1,TRBJ2-3,TRBV7-9,CASSRQGKGTDTQYF,TGTGCCAGCAGCCGACAGGGTAAGGGCACAGATACGCAGTATTTT
NA,TRBD2,TRBJ2-7,TRBV5-4,CASSLGAGGLYNEQYF,TGTGCCAGCAGCTTGGGAGCGGGGGGTCTCTACAATGAGCAGTACTTC
NA,TRBD2,TRBJ2-7,TRBV4-2,CASSPRTSGPYEQYF,TGTGCCAGCAGCCCCCGGACTAGCGGTCCCTACGAGCAGTACTTC
NA,NA,TRBJ1-5,TRBV12-3/TRBV12-4,CASSSGRGNQPQHF,TGTGCCAGCAGTTCTGGGCGTGGCAATCAGCCCCAGCATTTT
NA,NA,TRBJ2-2,TRBV6-6,CASRGSSYTGELFF,TGTGCCAGCAGAGGAAGTAGCTACACCGGGGAGCTGTTTTTT
once,NA,TRBJ1-1,TRBV6-2/TRBV6-3,CASSFRTVGRNTEAFF,TGTGCCAGCAGTTTTCGGACAGTGGGGAGGAACACTGAAGCTTTCTTT
NA,NA,TRBJ1-5,TRBV27,CATRSSDTYSNQPQHF,TGTGCCACCAGATCCTCGGACACCTATAGCAATCAGCCCCAGCATTTT
NA,NA,TRBJ2-5,TRBV20-1,CSARSLSEQETQYF,TGCAGTGCTAGATCCCTAAGTGAGCAAGAGACCCAGTACTTC
NA,TRBD1,TRBJ1-2,TRBV20-1,CSARARQGDDYGYTF,TGCAGTGCTAGGGCCAGACAGGGAGACGACTATGGCTACACCTTC
few,NA,TRBJ2-7,TRBV6-6,CASSYYGGYEQYF,TGTGCCAGCAGTTACTACGGAGGCTACGAGCAGTACTTC